This T cell receptor beta chain stems from a study of OX40 agonist ivuxolimab in advanced cancers. General study points: The antigens recognized by the expanded peripheral T cells, that is their antigen specificity, were not determined. Circulating CD4+ and CD8+ T cells showed clonal expansion by week 6 at 0.1 to 3.0 mg/kg.

TCRdb's table, derived via immunoSEQ multiplex PCR, lists solely in-frame clones and lacks some. Of tens of thousands of clones in the sample, 85% to 90% are singletons; the top ten hold 0.3% to 0.4%. V shed 6 bases and J shed 3 bases, with 20 bases lying between them. Germline loops: CDR1 SGHTA, CDR2 FQGNSA. The CDR3 totals 16 residues. This clone was counted a single time. Its matching antigen is unknown. The sequence came from an adult with an advanced solid tumor such as melanoma, head and neck, liver or kidney cancer. Sequenced material: CD4+ or CD8+ T cells sorted from blood, taken in a trial of the OX40 agonist ivuxolimab. The rearrangement links TRBV7-2 to TRBJ1-2; perhaps TRBD1 as D (5 bases). The CDR3 DNA reads as TGTGCCAGCAGAGAAGCCGGGACTACGGGCCACTATGGCTACACCTTC. This translates into CASREAGTTGHYGYTF.